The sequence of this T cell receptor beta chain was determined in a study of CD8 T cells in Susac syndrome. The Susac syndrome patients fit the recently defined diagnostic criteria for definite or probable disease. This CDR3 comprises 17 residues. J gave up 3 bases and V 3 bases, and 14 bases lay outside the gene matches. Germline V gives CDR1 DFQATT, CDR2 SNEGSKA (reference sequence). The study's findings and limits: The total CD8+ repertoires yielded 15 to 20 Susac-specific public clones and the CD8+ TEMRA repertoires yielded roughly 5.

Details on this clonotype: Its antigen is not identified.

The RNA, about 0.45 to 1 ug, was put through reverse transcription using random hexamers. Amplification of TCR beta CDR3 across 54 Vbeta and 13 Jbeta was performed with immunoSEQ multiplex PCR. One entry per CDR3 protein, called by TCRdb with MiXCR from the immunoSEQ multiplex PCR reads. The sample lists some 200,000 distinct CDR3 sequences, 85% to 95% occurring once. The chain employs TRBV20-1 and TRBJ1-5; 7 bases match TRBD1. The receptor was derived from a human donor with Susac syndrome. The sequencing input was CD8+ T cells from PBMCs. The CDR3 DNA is TGCAGTGCTAGTCGGGGCAAGCGGGACAGTTACAATCAGCCCCAGCATTTT. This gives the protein CSASRGKRDSYNQPQHF.